A selection of T cell receptor beta chains follows, all from one sample in a study of radiation and T cells in renal cell carcinoma. TCRdb's table, derived via immunoSEQ multiplex PCR, lists solely in-frame clones and lacks some. The sample contains about 59,000 clones, 78% of which appear only once. The source was blood, collected from a patient whose treatment included radiotherapy and nephrectomy. The receptors originated from a man between 60 and 75 years old with renal cell carcinoma. The CDR3 runs from the conserved cysteine through the conserved F or W. Clone size is given for some rows only: seen once, a few or many times, or a class if the clone is expanded.

clone size: NA
V gene: TRBV27
CDR3 protein: CASSPFRGDYSNQPQHF

clone size: NA
V gene: TRBV10-3
CDR3 protein: CAISADEKEKLFF

clone size: NA
V gene: TRBV5-1
CDR3 protein: CASSFEGWTEAFF

clone size: many
V gene: TRBV6-5
CDR3 protein: CASSYGGTTEAFF

clone size: few
V gene: TRBV6-5
CDR3 protein: CASSYLTTNTEAFF

clone size: NA
V gene: TRBV7-2
CDR3 protein: CASSLAGAGAYEQYF

clone size: NA
V gene: TRBV7-9
CDR3 protein: CASSAQLDPTDTQYF

clone size: NA
V gene: TRBV10-1
CDR3 protein: CASSVGRGTVEFF

clone size: NA
V gene: TRBV10-2
CDR3 protein: CASREPLKAEAFF

clone size: NA
V gene: TRBV10-1
CDR3 protein: CASSESGGGPRGYTF

clone size: NA
V gene: TRBV19
CDR3 protein: CATETGGNTEAFF

clone size: NA
V gene: TRBV5-5
CDR3 protein: CASSPMTGGWYEQYF

clone size: NA
V gene: TRBV27
CDR3 protein: CASSKDRGIYGYTF

clone size: NA
V gene: TRBV7-2
CDR3 protein: CASTPTGAAYEQYF

clone size: NA
V gene: TRBV5-1
CDR3 protein: CASSLVASGRAETQYF

clone size: NA
V gene: TRBV7-7
CDR3 protein: CASSLDGTGPQETQYF

clone size: few
V gene: TRBV7-3
CDR3 protein: CASSSKPRTSGRGNTGELFF

clone size: NA
V gene: TRBV9
CDR3 protein: CASSGTSNTGELFF

clone size: NA
V gene: TRBV7-2
CDR3 protein: CASSQTGIVAYEQYF

clone size: NA
V gene: TRBV6-5
CDR3 protein: CASTSDLNTEAFF

clone size: once
V gene: TRBV5-8
CDR3 protein: CASSAGLAERSTDTQYF

clone size: NA
V gene: TRBV10-1
CDR3 protein: CASSEYRQGSEQYF

clone size: NA
V gene: TRBV5-1
CDR3 protein: CASSLTSGTDTQYF

clone size: NA
V gene: TRBV27
CDR3 protein: CASSLGAGVFATQYF

clone size: NA
V gene: TRBV5-1
CDR3 protein: CASSLTAGTASSYEQYF

clone size: NA
V gene: TRBV6-5
CDR3 protein: CASSYSGRPYEQYF

clone size: few
V gene: TRBV5-8
CDR3 protein: CASSRGYEQYF

clone size: NA
V gene: TRBV7-2
CDR3 protein: CASRPGRSTDTQYF

clone size: NA
V gene: TRBV7-2
CDR3 protein: CASSPLSGSYTDTQYF

clone size: few
V gene: TRBV10-3
CDR3 protein: CAGAASGRNTDTQYF

clone size: NA
V gene: TRBV10-3
CDR3 protein: CAITEGLEDNEQFF

clone size: NA
V gene: TRBV10-3
CDR3 protein: CAISDVDTQYF

clone size: NA
V gene: TRBV5-1
CDR3 protein: CASSLARGGSGNSPLHF

clone size: NA
V gene: TRBV5-1
CDR3 protein: CASTRDTSTDTQYF

clone size: NA
V gene: TRBV14
CDR3 protein: CASSQGPGTEADTQYF

clone size: NA
V gene: TRBV18
CDR3 protein: CASSPTGQAGGETQYF

clone size: once
V gene: TRBV5-1
CDR3 protein: CASSIQTGGSETQYF

clone size: NA
V gene: TRBV11-3
CDR3 protein: CASSPATGELFF

clone size: NA
V gene: TRBV9
CDR3 protein: CASSQSPGAPPPDTQYF

clone size: NA
V gene: TRBV7-8
CDR3 protein: CASSFFGGQGSDTQYF

clone size: NA
V gene: TRBV10-3
CDR3 protein: CASVADDADTQYF

clone size: NA
V gene: TRBV30
CDR3 protein: CAWSVGRRAGYTF

clone size: NA
V gene: TRBV6-1
CDR3 protein: CASSEGRDTDTQYF

clone size: NA
V gene: TRBV7-2
CDR3 protein: CASSSTGGLDYGYTF

clone size: NA
V gene: TRBV11-2
CDR3 protein: CASSTLSGFTDTQYF

clone size: NA
V gene: TRBV19
CDR3 protein: CASSISGATGGANVLTF

clone size: NA
V gene: TRBV6-6
CDR3 protein: CASVDRGANIVIQYF

clone size: NA
V gene: TRBV9
CDR3 protein: CASEAPGEETQYF

clone size: NA
V gene: TRBV7-9
CDR3 protein: CASSLKGEQYF